The clone carrying this T cell receptor beta chain was counted ten times or more. No antigen is known for it. This sample was included in a study of response to subunit inactivated influenza vaccine. Study-level results: Authors proposed each seasonal influenza vaccination draws in few new T cells.

TCRdb independently ran MiXCR on the RT-PCR reads; one entry per CDR3 protein. The table records around 470,000 distinct CDR3 sequences, roughly 7.6% of them present only once. V was clipped by 2 bases and J by 0 bases, with 4 bases between them. This CDR3 has 13 residues. From germline, CDR1 is MGHRA and CDR2 YSYEKL. The chain has TRBV4-1 and TRBJ2-5; D unresolved. The receptor's source is a man between 45 and 75 years old who received an inactivated influenza vaccine. Sequencing used PBMCs from blood, obtained approximately 25 months after vaccination. The CDR3 DNA reads TGCGCCAGCAGCCAAATAAACCAAGAGACCCAGTACTTC. This encodes CASSQINQETQYF.